This T cell receptor beta chain was observed in a study of blood T cells in healthy people across ages. Through a sample-barcoded 5' primer and a J-beta primer mix, a second PCR was run for roughly 6 to 11 cycles. TCRdb redid the calling of the 5' RACE reads with MiXCR, one entry per CDR3 protein. The sample holds almost 800,000 distinct CDR3 sequences, over 45% seen once. Broader study findings: Naive T cell percentage and TCR beta diversity correlated strongly. Diversity of TCR beta per million T cells declined in a roughly linear way with age.

Total RNA amounts of at least 6 micrograms were extracted per sample. A note on this clonotype: Its antigen is currently unknown.

The TCR originated in a man between 25 and 39 years old in good health. What was sequenced was blood.

CDR3 in amino acids: CASSPQSGRAVGSYNEQFF. The CDR3 coding sequence is TGTGCCAGCAGCCCGCAGAGCGGGAGGGCCGTTGGATCCTACAATGAGCAGTTCTTC. This rearrangement joins TRBV28 to TRBJ2-1; 10 bases line up with TRBD2. The trim removed 6 bases at V and 1 base at J, leaving 15 bases unmatched. CDR1 and CDR2 from the germline V gene are MDHEN and SYDVKM. This CDR3 is 19 amino acids long.